The rows below give T cell receptor beta chains drawn from one sample of a study of shared clonotypes between healthy human individuals. Data came from immunoSEQ multiplex PCR; TCRdb stores just in-frame clones and leaves some out. The data show about 1 million clones, approximately 68% seen once. Input material: memory CD4+ T cells sorted from blood. The source is a man between 18 and 35 years old in good health. Both conserved end residues are part of each CDR3. Each record gives: J gene, D gene, clone size, V gene, CDR3 DNA, CDR3 protein. A D gene is named only where the DNA matches it firmly. Part of the rows lack a size; the others show once, few, many or a class for expanded clones.

j_call: TRBJ2-1
d_call: -
clone_size: -
v_call: TRBV10-1
cdr3_nt: TGCGCCAGCTCCAGGGGGGAGGGAGCGCACAATGAGCAGTTCTTC
cdr3_aa: CASSRGEGAHNEQFF

j_call: TRBJ2-3
d_call: -
clone_size: -
v_call: TRBV12-5
cdr3_nt: TGTGCTAGTGGTTCAGGGCCCCCTAGCACAGATACGCAGTATTTT
cdr3_aa: CASGSGPPSTDTQYF

j_call: TRBJ1-1
d_call: -
clone_size: few
v_call: TRBV19
cdr3_nt: TGTGCCAGTAGTATTCCCGCAGGGAGGACCACTGAAGCTTTCTTT
cdr3_aa: CASSIPAGRTTEAFF

j_call: TRBJ2-1
d_call: -
clone_size: -
v_call: TRBV10-3
cdr3_nt: TGTGCCATCAGTGTCCGAGGGGGGGACAATGAGCAGTTCTTC
cdr3_aa: CAISVRGGDNEQFF

j_call: TRBJ2-7
d_call: -
clone_size: -
v_call: TRBV30
cdr3_nt: TGTGCCTGGAGTGTCGCAGGAGGCTACGAGCAGTACTTC
cdr3_aa: CAWSVAGGYEQYF

j_call: TRBJ1-6
d_call: -
clone_size: -
v_call: TRBV7-2
cdr3_nt: TGTGCCAGCAGCTTAGGGATAGGGACCAATTCACCCCTCCACTTT
cdr3_aa: CASSLGIGTNSPLHF

j_call: TRBJ1-6
d_call: -
clone_size: once
v_call: TRBV6-5
cdr3_nt: TGTGCCAGCAGTTACTCGAAGGGCGCTTATTCACCCCTCCACTTT
cdr3_aa: CASSYSKGAYSPLHF

j_call: TRBJ1-1
d_call: -
clone_size: -
v_call: TRBV6-1
cdr3_nt: TGTGCCAGCAGTGAATCAGGCAACCTTAACACTGAAGCTTTCTTT
cdr3_aa: CASSESGNLNTEAFF

j_call: TRBJ2-7
d_call: -
clone_size: -
v_call: TRBV6-6
cdr3_nt: TGTGCCAGCAGTTACTTGGAAGGGAAGTACTTC
cdr3_aa: CASSYLEGKYF

j_call: TRBJ2-6
d_call: -
clone_size: -
v_call: TRBV7-9
cdr3_nt: TGTGCCACTGCTAAAGGAGCTGGGGCCAACGTCCTGACTTTC
cdr3_aa: CATAKGAGANVLTF

j_call: TRBJ1-5
d_call: -
clone_size: -
v_call: TRBV7-2
cdr3_nt: TGTGCCAGCAGCTTAGTGGGGGGCGATCAGCCCCAGCATTTT
cdr3_aa: CASSLVGGDQPQHF

j_call: TRBJ2-6
d_call: -
clone_size: -
v_call: TRBV2
cdr3_nt: TGTGCCAGCAGGGGCTCTGGGGCCAACGTCCTGACTTTC
cdr3_aa: CASRGSGANVLTF

j_call: TRBJ1-6
d_call: -
clone_size: many
v_call: TRBV7-9
cdr3_nt: TGTGCCAGCAGCTCGTCGGACACCGACTATAATTCACCCCTCCACTTT
cdr3_aa: CASSSSDTDYNSPLHF

j_call: TRBJ1-2
d_call: TRBD1
clone_size: -
v_call: TRBV18
cdr3_nt: TGTGCCAGCTCACAGGCCGCCGGGACAGGGACGGTGGTCAATGGCTACACCTTC
cdr3_aa: CASSQAAGTGTVVNGYTF

j_call: TRBJ1-6
d_call: -
clone_size: few
v_call: TRBV5-1
cdr3_nt: TGCGCCAGCAGCTCCCTCACAGGGCTAGGCTCACCCCTCCACTTT
cdr3_aa: CASSSLTGLGSPLHF

j_call: TRBJ1-2
d_call: TRBD1
clone_size: few
v_call: TRBV5-1
cdr3_nt: TGCGCCAGCAGCTTAGACAGGGTCTATGGCTACACCTTC
cdr3_aa: CASSLDRVYGYTF

j_call: TRBJ1-3
d_call: -
clone_size: -
v_call: TRBV18
cdr3_nt: TGTGCCAGCTCACCATACCCTGGAAACACCATATATTTT
cdr3_aa: CASSPYPGNTIYF

j_call: TRBJ2-7
d_call: TRBD2
clone_size: few
v_call: TRBV5-4
cdr3_nt: TGTGCCAGCAGCTTGGCCTTGGGGCTAGCGGGAGAGTCCTACGAGCAGTACTTC
cdr3_aa: CASSLALGLAGESYEQYF

j_call: TRBJ2-1
d_call: -
clone_size: -
v_call: TRBV4-1
cdr3_nt: TGCGCCAGCAGCCAAGGGGGTACAGTCGGGTACAATGAGCAGTTCTTC
cdr3_aa: CASSQGGTVGYNEQFF

j_call: TRBJ2-1
d_call: -
clone_size: -
v_call: TRBV11-2
cdr3_nt: TGTGCCAGCAGCCCCAGGCAAGCGGAGTACAATGAGCAGTTCTTC
cdr3_aa: CASSPRQAEYNEQFF

j_call: TRBJ2-5
d_call: TRBD2
clone_size: -
v_call: TRBV10-2
cdr3_nt: TGCGCCAGCAGGGCTAGCGGGGGGGTCCGGGAGACCCAGTACTTC
cdr3_aa: CASRASGGVRETQYF

j_call: TRBJ2-5
d_call: -
clone_size: -
v_call: TRBV5-4
cdr3_nt: TGTGCCAGCAGCTTGGCCGGGGGATCCCAGTACTTC
cdr3_aa: CASSLAGGSQYF

j_call: TRBJ1-3
d_call: -
clone_size: -
v_call: TRBV5-6
cdr3_nt: TGTGCCAGCAGCTTCGCTACAGGGAACTCTGGAAACACCATATATTTT
cdr3_aa: CASSFATGNSGNTIYF

j_call: TRBJ1-6
d_call: TRBD1
clone_size: -
v_call: TRBV2
cdr3_nt: TGTGCCAGCATGAGGACAGGGGGCGCGGGGTCACCCCTCCACTTT
cdr3_aa: CASMRTGGAGSPLHF

j_call: TRBJ1-2
d_call: -
clone_size: many
v_call: TRBV5-4
cdr3_nt: TGTGCCAGCAGTCCCGACGCCAACTATGGCTACACCTTC
cdr3_aa: CASSPDANYGYTF

j_call: TRBJ2-7
d_call: TRBD1
clone_size: -
v_call: TRBV27
cdr3_nt: TGTGCCAGCAGTTTATCCTCCGGGACAGGGGGCTACCACGAGCAGTACTTC
cdr3_aa: CASSLSSGTGGYHEQYF

j_call: TRBJ2-1
d_call: TRBD2
clone_size: few
v_call: TRBV10-1
cdr3_nt: TGCGCCAGCAGTGAGTCGATGGCTAGCGGGAGTAGGGATGAGCAGTTCTTC
cdr3_aa: CASSESMASGSRDEQFF

j_call: TRBJ1-3
d_call: -
clone_size: -
v_call: TRBV28
cdr3_nt: TGTGCCACCCTCACTCCGGGACACCCTGGAAACACCATATATTTT
cdr3_aa: CATLTPGHPGNTIYF

j_call: TRBJ1-1
d_call: -
clone_size: -
v_call: TRBV20-1
cdr3_nt: TGCAGTGCTACTTTCGACCGAGGTGCTTTCTTT
cdr3_aa: CSATFDRGAFF

j_call: TRBJ2-7
d_call: TRBD2
clone_size: few
v_call: TRBV6-1
cdr3_nt: TGTGCCAGCAGTGAAGCGACTAGCGGATCCTACGAGCAGTACTTC
cdr3_aa: CASSEATSGSYEQYF

j_call: TRBJ1-5
d_call: TRBD1
clone_size: -
v_call: TRBV5-5
cdr3_nt: TGTGCCAGCAGCTTCCTTGGACAGGGGCAGCCCCAGCATTTT
cdr3_aa: CASSFLGQGQPQHF

j_call: TRBJ2-1
d_call: TRBD2
clone_size: -
v_call: TRBV9
cdr3_nt: TGTGCCATCCTAGCGGGAGGGCCGGGGAATGAGCAGTTCTTC
cdr3_aa: CAILAGGPGNEQFF

j_call: TRBJ1-3
d_call: -
clone_size: -
v_call: TRBV19
cdr3_nt: TGTGCCAGTAGTCCTGGCCAACTGAGGGCAGGAAACACCATATATTTT
cdr3_aa: CASSPGQLRAGNTIYF

j_call: TRBJ2-3
d_call: TRBD2
clone_size: -
v_call: TRBV11-2
cdr3_nt: TGTGCCAGCAGCTCGACCCGGCTAGCGGGAGGTTCTGCTACGCAGTATTTT
cdr3_aa: CASSSTRLAGGSATQYF

j_call: TRBJ1-1
d_call: -
clone_size: few
v_call: TRBV6-6
cdr3_nt: TGTGCCAGTAAACCTCGAATGAACACTGAAGCTTTCTTT
cdr3_aa: CASKPRMNTEAFF

j_call: TRBJ1-1
d_call: -
clone_size: -
v_call: TRBV7-9
cdr3_nt: TGTGCCAGCAGCTTAGCCGGAGTGAACACTGAAGCTTTCTTT
cdr3_aa: CASSLAGVNTEAFF

j_call: TRBJ2-5
d_call: TRBD2
clone_size: once
v_call: TRBV7-2
cdr3_nt: TGTGCCAGCAGCGCGGGACTAGCGGGAGCCCAAGAGACCCAGTACTTC
cdr3_aa: CASSAGLAGAQETQYF

j_call: TRBJ1-1
d_call: -
clone_size: few
v_call: TRBV11-2
cdr3_nt: TGTGCCAGCAGCTTTTCACCCCAGAACACTGAAGCTTTCTTT
cdr3_aa: CASSFSPQNTEAFF

j_call: TRBJ2-3
d_call: TRBD1
clone_size: -
v_call: TRBV5-1
cdr3_nt: TGCGCCAGCAGCTCTTCCGACAGGGAAGTGGGACAAGGCGCCACAGATACGCAGTATTTT
cdr3_aa: CASSSSDREVGQGATDTQYF

j_call: TRBJ2-7
d_call: -
clone_size: -
v_call: TRBV5-1
cdr3_nt: TGCGCCAGCAGCTTGACAGGGAACTACGAGCAGTACTTC
cdr3_aa: CASSLTGNYEQYF

j_call: TRBJ1-5
d_call: TRBD1
clone_size: -
v_call: TRBV27
cdr3_nt: TGTGCCAGCAGTTTAGACAGGGGGCCTCAGCCCCAGCATTTT
cdr3_aa: CASSLDRGPQPQHF

j_call: TRBJ1-2
d_call: -
clone_size: -
v_call: TRBV21-1
cdr3_nt: TGTGCCAGCAGCAATTACTACAGAGGGGCTGACGGCTACACCTTC
cdr3_aa: CASSNYYRGADGYTF

j_call: TRBJ2-2
d_call: TRBD2
clone_size: -
v_call: TRBV7-2
cdr3_nt: TGTGCCAGCAGCTTCCTAGCGGGAAACACCGGGGAGCTGTTTTTT
cdr3_aa: CASSFLAGNTGELFF

j_call: TRBJ1-6
d_call: -
clone_size: -
v_call: TRBV11-3
cdr3_nt: TGTGCCAGCAGCCCAGAGGTTCCACCCCTCCACTTT
cdr3_aa: CASSPEVPPLHF

j_call: TRBJ2-1
d_call: -
clone_size: -
v_call: TRBV29-1
cdr3_nt: TGCAGCGTTGAAGTTTACAATGAGCAGTTCTTC
cdr3_aa: CSVEVYNEQFF

j_call: TRBJ1-2
d_call: -
clone_size: -
v_call: TRBV19
cdr3_nt: TGTGCCACAACCACTAACTATGGCTACACCTTC
cdr3_aa: CATTTNYGYTF

j_call: TRBJ2-4
d_call: -
clone_size: -
v_call: TRBV20-1
cdr3_nt: TGCAGTGCTAGTCCCAAAAACATTCAGTACTTC
cdr3_aa: CSASPKNIQYF

j_call: TRBJ2-1
d_call: -
clone_size: -
v_call: TRBV2
cdr3_nt: TGTGCCAGCAGGGGTACTAGCAAGTACAATGAGCAGTTCTTC
cdr3_aa: CASRGTSKYNEQFF

j_call: TRBJ1-5
d_call: TRBD1
clone_size: -
v_call: TRBV5-1
cdr3_nt: TGCGCCAGCAGCCTAGGGGAGGGGGCAGGGCAGCCCCAGCATTTT
cdr3_aa: CASSLGEGAGQPQHF

j_call: TRBJ1-1
d_call: -
clone_size: -
v_call: TRBV5-6
cdr3_nt: TGTGCCAGCAGCTTGGCCAGGCAGGGAGGCACTGAAGCTTTCTTT
cdr3_aa: CASSLARQGGTEAFF

j_call: TRBJ2-5
d_call: TRBD1
clone_size: -
v_call: TRBV6-1
cdr3_nt: TGTGCCAGCAGTCCCGGGACAGGGGCCAGGAGGTCCCAGTACTTC
cdr3_aa: CASSPGTGARRSQYF

j_call: TRBJ1-5
d_call: TRBD1
clone_size: -
v_call: TRBV28
cdr3_nt: TGTGCCAGCAGTACACTAGGGTCGGGGATATCAGGGGGTAATCAGCCCCAGCATTTT
cdr3_aa: CASSTLGSGISGGNQPQHF

j_call: TRBJ2-6
d_call: TRBD1
clone_size: -
v_call: TRBV19
cdr3_nt: TGTGCCAGTAGAAAAGGATCCGGGACAGGGGGCGCGGTAGGGGTCTCTGGGGCCAACGTCCTGACTTTC
cdr3_aa: CASRKGSGTGGAVGVSGANVLTF

j_call: TRBJ2-1
d_call: -
clone_size: -
v_call: TRBV19
cdr3_nt: TGTGCCAGTAAGAGTGTAAGGATCGGAGACAATGAGCAGTTCTTC
cdr3_aa: CASKSVRIGDNEQFF